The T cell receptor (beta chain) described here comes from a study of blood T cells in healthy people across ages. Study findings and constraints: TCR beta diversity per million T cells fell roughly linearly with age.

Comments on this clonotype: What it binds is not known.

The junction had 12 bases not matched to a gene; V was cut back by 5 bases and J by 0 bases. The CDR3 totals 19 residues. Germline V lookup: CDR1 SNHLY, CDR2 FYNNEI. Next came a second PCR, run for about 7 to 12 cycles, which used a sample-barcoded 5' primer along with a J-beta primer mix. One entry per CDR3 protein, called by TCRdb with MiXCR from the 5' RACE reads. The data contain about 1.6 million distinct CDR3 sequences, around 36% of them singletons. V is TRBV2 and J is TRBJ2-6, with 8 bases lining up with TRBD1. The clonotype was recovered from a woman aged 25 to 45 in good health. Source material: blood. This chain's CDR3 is CASSILSGTGVSGANVLTF. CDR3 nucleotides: TGTGCCAGCAGTATTCTTTCCGGGACAGGCGTCTCTGGGGCCAACGTCCTGACTTTC.